This T cell receptor beta chain was identified during a study of blood T cell repertoires in COVID-19. Study information: The analysed material was cDNA or gDNA that came from T cells, B-cell-depleted T cells, or PBMCs.

The protocol was immunoSEQ multiplex PCR, while the TCRdb copy is restricted to in-frame clones and leaves out a portion. The data show about 59,000 clones, with about 72% seen just once and over 10% held by the top ten. Germline V gene data show CDR1 as SGHKS and CDR2 as YYEKEE (reference sequence). This CDR3 has 17 residues. Trimming cost V 3 bases and J 7 bases; bases outside gene matches: 7. The chain uses TRBV5-5 and TRBJ2-1; 16 bases are a match to TRBD2. What was sequenced was peripheral blood. This sequence was found in a man older than 75 with acute or convalescent COVID-19. The CDR3 protein is CASSSPGLAGGPNEQFF. In DNA form, the CDR3 reads TGTGCCAGCAGCTCTCCGGGACTAGCGGGGGGGCCAAATGAGCAGTTCTTC.